This passage covers 8 T cell receptor beta chains from one sample sequenced in a study of cytomegalovirus exposure and HLA in healthy donors. PCR involved 60 Vbeta and 13 Jbeta primers. Only in-frame clones appear in the TCRdb table, and some are missing; sequencing was by immunoSEQ multiplex PCR. The sample records tens of thousands of clones, 82% being singletons. Sequenced material: PBMCs. The receptor set was obtained from a woman between 18 and 29 years old in good health and CMV-seropositive.

The rearrangement links TRBV18 to TRBJ2-1, with 8 bases fitting TRBD1. Unmatched junction bases numbered 6, after V lost 4 bases and J lost 7 bases. There are 14 residues in the CDR3. Looked up from germline, CDR1 is KGHSH and CDR2 is LQKENI. CDR3 protein: CASSRNRGVNEQFF. CDR3 nucleotides: TGTGCCAGCTCACGGAACAGGGGGGTGAATGAGCAGTTCTTC.

V and J are TRBV4-1 and TRBJ2-3, with TRBD1 matching over 9 bases. V dropped 1 base and J dropped 2; count of bases not matched to a gene: 4. CDR3 length: 16 amino acids. Germline CDR1 reads MGHRA; CDR2 reads YSYEKL. This CDR3 reads CASSQVRDRATDTQYF. In nucleotides, the CDR3 is TGCGCCAGCAGCCAAGTAAGGGACAGGGCCACAGATACGCAGTATTTT.

J is TRBJ1-3 and V is TRBV7-9, with 10 bases aligning to TRBD1. This CDR3 spans 16 amino acids. V shed 5 bases, J shed 2 bases, and the junction held 6 bases outside the gene matches. From germline, CDR1 is SEHNR and CDR2 FQNEAQ (reference sequence). CDR3 amino acids: CASSLIGQGAGNTIYF. CDR3 coding DNA: TGTGCCAGCAGCCTAATTGGACAGGGGGCTGGAAACACCATATATTTT.

The chain recombines TRBV7-2 with TRBJ2-7; TRBD1 aligns across 9 bases. The V and J ends lost 5 bases and 1 base, in that order; junction bases with no gene match: 6. The CDR3 covers 15 residues. Germline CDR1 SGHTA, CDR2 FQGNSA. In DNA form, the CDR3 reads TGTGCCAGCAGCACCCGACAGGGGGAGTCCTACGAGCAGTACTTC. Encoded protein: CASSTRQGESYEQYF. The variable domain in full, with the rest retrieved from reference TRBV7-2 and TRBJ2-7, is GAGVSQSPSNKVTEKGKDVELRCDPISGHTALYWYRQSLGQGLEFLIYFQGNSAPDKSGLPSDRFSAERTGGSVSTLTIQRTQQEDSAVYLCASSTRQGESYEQYFGPGTRLTVT.

V usage is TRBV27 and J usage is TRBJ2-7; D gene ambiguous. CDR3 length: 14 residues. CDR1 is MNHEY, CDR2 SMNVEV, per germline (reference sequence). V lost 2 bases and J lost 2, with 10 bases in between. The CDR3 region is CASSLVGPTYEQYF. The CDR3, as DNA: TGTGCCAGCAGTTTAGTCGGTCCCACCTACGAGCAGTACTTC.

The V call is TRBV9, the J call TRBJ2-1; a weak D match, TRBD1 (6 bases). This CDR3 is 16 amino acids long. The germline V gene encodes CDR1 SGDLS and CDR2 YYNGEE. V lost 0 bases, J lost 7 bases, and 17 bases lay in between. CDR3 sequence: CASSVGQGIGANEQFF. CDR3 nucleotides: TGTGCCAGCAGCGTAGGGCAGGGGATAGGAGCGAATGAGCAGTTCTTC.

The rearrangement links TRBV5-8 to TRBJ2-3; TRBD2 matches 10 bases. V was pared by 4 bases and J by 6 bases, with 8 bases of the junction left unmatched. This CDR3 has 15 amino acids. Germline V lookup: CDR1 SGHTS, CDR2 YDEGEE. CDR3 amino acids: CASSQGLASPDTQYF. In DNA form, the CDR3 reads TGTGCCAGCAGCCAGGGACTAGCGAGTCCGGATACGCAGTATTTT. The full variable domain, rest sourced from reference TRBV5-8 and TRBJ2-3, is EAGVTQSPTHLIKTRGQQATLRCSPISGHTSVYWYQQALGLGLQFLLWYDEGEERNRGNFPPRFSGRQFPNYSSELNVNALELEDSALYLCASSQGLASPDTQYFGPGTRLTVL.

The chain employs TRBV19 and TRBJ1-1; 7 positions match TRBD1. CDR1 and CDR2 (germline): LNHDA, SQIVND (reference sequence). V lost 4 bases, J lost 5 bases, and 4 bases stayed unmatched. The CDR3 consists of 13 residues. The CDR3 bases are TGTGCCAGTAGTAGTCGACAGGGTACTGAAGCTTTCTTT. Translation: CASSSRQGTEAFF. Looking up the rest from reference TRBV19 and TRBJ1-1 gives the full variable domain: DGGITQSPKYLFRKEGQNVTLSCEQNLNHDAMYWYRQDPGQGLRLIYYSQIVNDFQKGDIAEGYSVSREKKESFPLTVTSAQKNPTAFYLCASSSRQGTEAFFGQGTRLTVV.